Presented here are 5 T cell receptor beta chains from one specimen sequenced in a study of beta chain features in type 1 diabetes. Study-wide findings and caveats: Shorter TCRB CDR3s, moderately but significantly so, were found in Type 1 diabetes patients in all four CD4+ subsets.

Investigators reverse transcribed all isolated RNA, so they sequenced expressed TCRB transcripts. Here immunoSEQ multiplex PCR was the method, and the copy in TCRdb shows in-frame clones only, minus some. This table has 250,000 to 300,000 clones, around 22% appearing once. No antigen is known for these receptors. The specimen sequenced was naive CD4+ T cells from blood. The receptors stem from a woman between 25 and 40 years old with type 1 diabetes.

The chain combines TRBV18 with TRBJ2-4; 7 bases map to TRBD1. CDR3 length: 14 residues. V gave up 2 bases and J gave up 7 bases; unmatched junction bases: 5. CDR1 is KGHSH and CDR2 is LQKENI in the germline V gene. The CDR3 DNA reads as TGTGCCAGCTCACCAGGACAGGTATTGAACATTCAGTACTTC. It codes for CASSPGQVLNIQYF.

The V call is TRBV28, the J call TRBJ1-1, with D possibly matching TRBD1 (6 bases). V lost 2 bases, J lost 3 bases, and 10 bases lay in between. CDR1 and CDR2 from the germline V gene are MDHEN and SYDVKM. This CDR3 contains 14 residues. The CDR3 nucleotides read TGTGCCAGCAGTTTACCGCAGGGGCACACTGAAGCTTTCTTT. This encodes CASSLPQGHTEAFF.

The J gene is TRBJ2-7, the V gene TRBV30; D ambiguous. This CDR3 is 12 amino acids long. CDR1 and CDR2 (germline): GTSNPN, SVGIG (reference sequence). V was pared by 7 bases and J by 0 bases, with 10 bases between. The CDR3 protein is CAYSRFSYEQYF. In DNA, the CDR3 is TGTGCCTATTCGAGATTCTCCTACGAGCAGTACTTC.

The CDR3 DNA sequence: TGTGCCTGGACTAGGAACGGAAGGAACTATGGCTACACCTTC. It specifies CAWTRNGRNYGYTF. The J gene is TRBJ1-2, the V gene TRBV30; D gene uncertain. The CDR3 covers 14 residues. Germline V CDR1 and CDR2: GTSNPN, SVGIG (reference sequence). V lost 4 bases, J lost 2 bases, and 14 bases lay in between.

This clone has a handful of counts. This rearrangement joins TRBV18 to TRBJ2-3, with D maybe TRBD1 (5 bases). Germline CDR1 is KGHSH and CDR2 is LQKENI. V lost 3 bases to trimming and J lost 0 bases, with 7 bases between them. This CDR3 is built from 14 residues. The CDR3, as DNA: TGTGCCAGCTCACCGACAGCTAGCACAGATACGCAGTATTTT. This codes for CASSPTASTDTQYF.